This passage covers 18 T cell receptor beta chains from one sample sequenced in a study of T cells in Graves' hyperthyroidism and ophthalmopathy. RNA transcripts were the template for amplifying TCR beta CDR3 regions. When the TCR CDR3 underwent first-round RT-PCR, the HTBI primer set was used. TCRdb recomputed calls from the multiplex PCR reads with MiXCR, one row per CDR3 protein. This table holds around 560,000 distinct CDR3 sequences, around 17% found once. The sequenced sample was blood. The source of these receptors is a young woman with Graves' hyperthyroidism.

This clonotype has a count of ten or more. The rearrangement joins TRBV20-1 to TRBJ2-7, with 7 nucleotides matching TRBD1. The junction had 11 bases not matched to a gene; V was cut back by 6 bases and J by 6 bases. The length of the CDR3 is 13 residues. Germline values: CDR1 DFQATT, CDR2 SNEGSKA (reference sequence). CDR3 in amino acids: CSAKQGSTAEQYF. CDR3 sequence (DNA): TGCAGTGCAAAACAGGGGTCCACGGCCGAGCAGTACTTC.

The CDR3 nucleotides read TGTGCCAGCAGTTCTTTGGGGCCCTATTCACCCCTCCACTTT. Protein: CASSSLGPYSPLHF. The V and J genes are TRBV27 and TRBJ1-6; perhaps TRBD1 as D (5 bases). CDR3 size: 14 residues. The V end was cut by 4 bases, the J end by 8 bases, with 12 bases between. CDR1 is MNHEY, CDR2 SMNVEV, per germline (reference sequence).

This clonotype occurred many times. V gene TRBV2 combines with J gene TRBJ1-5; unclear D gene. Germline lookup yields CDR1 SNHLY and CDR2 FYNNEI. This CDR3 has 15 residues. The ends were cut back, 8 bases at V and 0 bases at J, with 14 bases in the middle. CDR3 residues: CASRELGNSNQPQHF. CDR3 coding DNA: TGTGCCAGCCGAGAGCTGGGGAATAGCAATCAGCCCCAGCATTTT.

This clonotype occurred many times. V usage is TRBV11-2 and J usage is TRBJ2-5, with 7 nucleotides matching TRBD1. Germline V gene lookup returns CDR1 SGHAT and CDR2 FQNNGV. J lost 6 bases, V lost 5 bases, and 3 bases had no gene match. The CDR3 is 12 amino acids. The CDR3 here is CASSNRGQTQYF. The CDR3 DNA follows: TGTGCCAGCAGCAACAGGGGCCAGACCCAGTACTTC.

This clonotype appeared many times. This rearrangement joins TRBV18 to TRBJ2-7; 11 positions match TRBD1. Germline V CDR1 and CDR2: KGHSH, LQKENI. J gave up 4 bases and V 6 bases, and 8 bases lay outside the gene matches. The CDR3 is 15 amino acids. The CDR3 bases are TGTGCCAGCTCGGGGGACAGGGGGAAGCAATACGAGCAGTACTTC. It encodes CASSGDRGKQYEQYF.

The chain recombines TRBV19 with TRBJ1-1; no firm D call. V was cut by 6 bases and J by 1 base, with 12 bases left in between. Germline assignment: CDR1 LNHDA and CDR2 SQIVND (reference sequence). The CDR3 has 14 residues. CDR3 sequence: CASSLTDRNTEAFF. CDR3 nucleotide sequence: TGTGCCAGTAGCCTCACAGATCGGAACACTGAAGCTTTCTTT. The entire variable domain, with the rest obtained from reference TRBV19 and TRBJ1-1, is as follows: DGGITQSPKYLFRKEGQNVTLSCEQNLNHDAMYWYRQDPGQGLRLIYYSQIVNDFQKGDIAEGYSVSREKKESFPLTVTSAQKNPTAFYLCASSLTDRNTEAFFGQGTRLTVV.

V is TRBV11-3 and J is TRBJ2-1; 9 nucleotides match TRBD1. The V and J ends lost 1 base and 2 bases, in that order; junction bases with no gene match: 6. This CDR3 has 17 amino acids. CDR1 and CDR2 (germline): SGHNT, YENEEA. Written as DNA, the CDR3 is TGTGCCAGCAGCTTAGGGGACAGGGTAGTAGCCTACAATGAGCAGTTCTTC. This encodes CASSLGDRVVAYNEQFF.

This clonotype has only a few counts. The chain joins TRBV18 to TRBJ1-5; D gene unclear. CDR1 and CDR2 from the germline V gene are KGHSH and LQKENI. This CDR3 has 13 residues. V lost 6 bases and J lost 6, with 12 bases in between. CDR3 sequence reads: CASSGREFQPQHF. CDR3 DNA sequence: TGTGCCAGCTCCGGGAGGGAATTTCAGCCCCAGCATTTT. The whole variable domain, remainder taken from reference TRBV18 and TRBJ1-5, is NAGVMQNPRHLVRRRGQEARLRCSPMKGHSHVYWYRQLPEEGLKFMVYLQKENIIDESGMPKERFSAEFPKEGPSILRIQQVVRGDSAAYFCASSGREFQPQHFGDGTRLSIL.

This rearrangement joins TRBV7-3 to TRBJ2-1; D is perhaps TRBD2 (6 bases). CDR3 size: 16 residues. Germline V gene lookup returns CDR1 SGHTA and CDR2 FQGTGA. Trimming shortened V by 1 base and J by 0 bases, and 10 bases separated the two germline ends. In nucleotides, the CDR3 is TGTGCCAGCAGCTTAAGGAACGGGGGCTCCTACAATGAGCAGTTCTTC. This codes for CASSLRNGGSYNEQFF.

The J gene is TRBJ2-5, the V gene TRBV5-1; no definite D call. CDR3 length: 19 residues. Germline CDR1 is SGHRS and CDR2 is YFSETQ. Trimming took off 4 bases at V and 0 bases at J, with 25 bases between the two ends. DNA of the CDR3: TGCGCCAGCAGCGAGTCAAGGGCCTGGGTCTCTTGGTACCAAGAGACCCAGTACTTC. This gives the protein CASSESRAWVSWYQETQYF.

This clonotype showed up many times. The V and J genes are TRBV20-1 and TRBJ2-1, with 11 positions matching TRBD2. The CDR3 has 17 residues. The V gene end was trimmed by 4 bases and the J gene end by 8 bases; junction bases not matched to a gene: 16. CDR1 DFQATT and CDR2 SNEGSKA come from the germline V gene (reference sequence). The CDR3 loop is CSATDGLAGGPGDEQFF. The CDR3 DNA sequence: TGCAGTGCTACCGATGGGCTAGCGGGAGGACCGGGGGATGAGCAGTTCTTC.

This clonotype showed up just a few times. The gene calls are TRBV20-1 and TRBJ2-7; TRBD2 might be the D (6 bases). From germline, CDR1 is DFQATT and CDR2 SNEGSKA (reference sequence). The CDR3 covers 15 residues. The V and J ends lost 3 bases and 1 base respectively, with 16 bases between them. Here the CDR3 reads CSARTPRAGSYEQYF. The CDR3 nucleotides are TGCAGTGCTAGGACGCCAAGGGCGGGGTCCTACGAGCAGTACTTC.

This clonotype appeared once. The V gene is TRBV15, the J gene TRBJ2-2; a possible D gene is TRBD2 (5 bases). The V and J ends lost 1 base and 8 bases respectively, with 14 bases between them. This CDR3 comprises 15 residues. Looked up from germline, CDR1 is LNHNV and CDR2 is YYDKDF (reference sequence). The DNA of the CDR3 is TGTGCCACCAGCAGAGCTGTAGCGAATACGGGGGAGCTGTTTTTT. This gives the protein CATSRAVANTGELFF. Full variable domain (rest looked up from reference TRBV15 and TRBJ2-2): DAMVIQNPRYQVTQFGKPVTLSCSQTLNHNVMYWYQQKSSQAPKLLFHYYDKDFNNEADTPDNFQSRRPNTSFCFLDIRSPGLGDTAMYLCATSRAVANTGELFFGEGSRLTVL.

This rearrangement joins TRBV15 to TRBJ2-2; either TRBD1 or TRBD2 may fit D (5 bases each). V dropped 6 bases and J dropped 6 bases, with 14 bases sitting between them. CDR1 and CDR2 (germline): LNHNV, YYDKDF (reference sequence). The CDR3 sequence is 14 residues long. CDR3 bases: TGTGCCACCAGTCGGGGCCTCTTGCCCGGGGAGCTGTTTTTT. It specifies CATSRGLLPGELFF. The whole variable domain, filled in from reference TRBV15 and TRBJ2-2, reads DAMVIQNPRYQVTQFGKPVTLSCSQTLNHNVMYWYQQKSSQAPKLLFHYYDKDFNNEADTPDNFQSRRPNTSFCFLDIRSPGLGDTAMYLCATSRGLLPGELFFGEGSRLTVL.

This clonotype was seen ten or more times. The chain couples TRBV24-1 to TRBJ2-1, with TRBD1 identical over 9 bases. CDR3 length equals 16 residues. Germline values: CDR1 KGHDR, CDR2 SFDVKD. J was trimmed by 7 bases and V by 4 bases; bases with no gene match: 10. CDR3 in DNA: TGTGCCACCAGTGACCGTGGACAGGGGACAGGAAATGAGCAGTTCTTC. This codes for CATSDRGQGTGNEQFF.

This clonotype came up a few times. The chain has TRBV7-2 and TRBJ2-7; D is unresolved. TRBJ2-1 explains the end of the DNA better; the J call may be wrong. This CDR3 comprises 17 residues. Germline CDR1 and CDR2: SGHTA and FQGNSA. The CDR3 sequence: CASSQALVAKRTYEQFF. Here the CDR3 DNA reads TGTGCCAGCAGCCAAGCTTTGGTAGCCAAAAGGACCTACGAGCAGTTCTTC.

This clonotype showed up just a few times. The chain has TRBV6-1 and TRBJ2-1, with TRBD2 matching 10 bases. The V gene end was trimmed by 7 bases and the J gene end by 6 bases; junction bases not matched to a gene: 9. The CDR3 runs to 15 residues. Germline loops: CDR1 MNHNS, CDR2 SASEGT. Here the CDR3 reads CASTSGSGGRNEQFF. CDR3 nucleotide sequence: TGTGCCAGCACCAGCGGTAGCGGGGGGCGCAATGAGCAGTTCTTC.

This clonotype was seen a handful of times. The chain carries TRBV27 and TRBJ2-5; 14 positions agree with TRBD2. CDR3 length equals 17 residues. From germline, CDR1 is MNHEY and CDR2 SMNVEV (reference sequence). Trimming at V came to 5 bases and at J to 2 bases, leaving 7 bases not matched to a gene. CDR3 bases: TGTGCCAGCAGTGGGACTAGCGGGGGACACGTACAAGAGACCCAGTACTTC. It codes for CASSGTSGGHVQETQYF.